This T cell receptor beta chain was sequenced in a study of T cell responses to AZD1222 COVID-19 vaccine. Study details: Researchers grouped second doses given at about 4 or about 12 weeks into one pool. Overall study results and limits: Close to half of all spike-specific TCRs reportedly target regions of the variants that are unmutated. Among vaccine-associated CD4 TCRs, coverage spanned spike, with dominance at 160-218 and 743-854. Clonal diversity was possibly underestimated; the donors were predominantly white British and more often female.

The length of the CDR3 is 14 residues. The germline V and J ends were trimmed by 0 bases and 4 bases, with 10 bases remaining between them. Germline CDR1 and CDR2: SGDLS and YYNGEE. This table comes from immunoSEQ multiplex PCR, and its TCRdb copy is limited to in-frame clones, with some not included. The sample shows 95,000 to 150,000 clones, about 90% of them seen only once. In regard to this clone: Its antigen is unknown.

The chain uses TRBV9 and TRBJ1-1; D may be TRBD1 (6 bases). The receptor was derived from an adult in good health. The material sequenced was peripheral blood, taken on day 0 of AZD1222 vaccination. For the CDR3, the DNA is TGTGCCAGCAGCGTAGGGGGGCGATCCACTGAAGCTTTCTTT. It yields the protein CASSVGGRSTEAFF. The full variable domain, its missing parts supplied by reference TRBV9 and TRBJ1-1, is DSGVTQTPKHLITATGQRVTLRCSPRSGDLSVYWYQQSLDQGLQFLIQYYNGEERAKGNILERFSAQQFPDLHSELNLSSLELGDSALYFCASSVGGRSTEAFFGQGTRLTVV.